This T cell receptor (beta chain) is drawn from a study of blood T cell repertoires in COVID-19. As for the study in general: Acute-phase and convalescent COVID-19 samples originated in the United States, Italy and Spain. T cells, B-cell-depleted T cells, or PBMCs supplied cDNA or gDNA.

The protocol was immunoSEQ multiplex PCR, while the TCRdb copy is restricted to in-frame clones and leaves out a portion. The data hold some 140,000 clones, with about 87% observed a single time. V was clipped by 0 bases and J by 3 bases, with 6 bases between them. Germline values: CDR1 SGDLS, CDR2 YYNGEE. This CDR3 region has 13 residues. The rearrangement links TRBV9 to TRBJ2-5; no reliable D call. The sequenced sample consisted of peripheral blood. This TCR derives from a middle-aged man with active COVID-19. CDR3 sequence (DNA): TGTGCCAGCAGCGTAGGCCCAGAAGAGACCCAGTACTTC. Its translation: CASSVGPEETQYF.